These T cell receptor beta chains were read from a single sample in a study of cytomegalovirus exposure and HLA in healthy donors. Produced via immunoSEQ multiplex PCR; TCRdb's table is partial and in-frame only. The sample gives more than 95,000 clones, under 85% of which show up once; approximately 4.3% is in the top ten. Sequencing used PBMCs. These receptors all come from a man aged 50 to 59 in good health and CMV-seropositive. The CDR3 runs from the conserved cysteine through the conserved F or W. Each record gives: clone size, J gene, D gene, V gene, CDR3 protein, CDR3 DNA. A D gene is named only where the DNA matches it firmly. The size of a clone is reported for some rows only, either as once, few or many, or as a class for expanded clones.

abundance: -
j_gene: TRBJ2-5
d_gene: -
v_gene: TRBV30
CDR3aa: CAWSVQGETQYF
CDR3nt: TGTGCCTGGAGTGTACAGGGAGAGACCCAGTACTTC

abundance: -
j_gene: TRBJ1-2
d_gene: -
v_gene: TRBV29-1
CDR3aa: CSVAGGAGRGYTF
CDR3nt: TGCAGCGTTGCGGGGGGGGCGGGACGTGGCTACACCTTC

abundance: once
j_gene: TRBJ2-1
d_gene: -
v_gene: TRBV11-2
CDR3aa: CASSVLSSNTYNEQFF
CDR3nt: TGTGCCAGCAGTGTCCTTTCTAGCAATACCTACAATGAGCAGTTCTTC

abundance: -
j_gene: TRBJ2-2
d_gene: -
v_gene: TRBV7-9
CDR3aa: CSSSLQGRSGELFF
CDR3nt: TGTTCCAGCAGCCTCCAGGGAAGGTCCGGGGAGCTGTTTTTT

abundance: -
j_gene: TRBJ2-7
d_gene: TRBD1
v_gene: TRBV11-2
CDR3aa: CASSSGQGLKEQYF
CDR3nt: TGTGCCAGCAGCTCGGGACAGGGACTTAAAGAGCAGTACTTC

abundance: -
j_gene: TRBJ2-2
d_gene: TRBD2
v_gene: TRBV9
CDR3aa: CASRGLAGEDTGELFF
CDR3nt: TGTGCCAGCAGGGGACTAGCGGGAGAAGACACCGGGGAGCTGTTTTTT

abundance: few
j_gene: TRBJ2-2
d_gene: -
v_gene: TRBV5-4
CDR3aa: CASKRANTGELFF
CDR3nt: TGTGCCAGCAAGCGGGCGAACACCGGGGAGCTGTTTTTT

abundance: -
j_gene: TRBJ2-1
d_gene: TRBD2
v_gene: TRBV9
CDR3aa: CASSSGGDKAYNEQFF
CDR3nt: TGTGCCAGCAGTTCGGGGGGGGACAAAGCCTACAATGAGCAGTTCTTC

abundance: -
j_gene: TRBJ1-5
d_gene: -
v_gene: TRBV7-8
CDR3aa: CASNRFGTGSSNQPQHF
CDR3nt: TGTGCCAGCAACCGCTTCGGTACAGGGTCGAGCAATCAGCCCCAGCATTTT

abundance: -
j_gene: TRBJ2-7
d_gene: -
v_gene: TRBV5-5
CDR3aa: CASITFSDSYEQYF
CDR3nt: TGTGCCAGCATTACCTTCTCAGACTCCTACGAGCAGTACTTC

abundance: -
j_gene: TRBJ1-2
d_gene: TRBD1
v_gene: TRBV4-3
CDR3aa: CASSQGQGAVDYGYTF
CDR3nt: TGCGCCAGCAGCCAGGGACAGGGGGCGGTAGACTATGGCTACACCTTC

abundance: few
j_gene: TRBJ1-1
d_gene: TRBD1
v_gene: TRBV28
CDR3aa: CATGQADLSEAFF
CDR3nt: TGTGCCACGGGACAGGCCGACCTATCTGAAGCTTTCTTT

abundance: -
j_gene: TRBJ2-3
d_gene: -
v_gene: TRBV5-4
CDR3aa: CASSNVEQGVGTDTQYF
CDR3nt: TGTGCCAGCAGCAACGTAGAACAGGGTGTGGGCACAGATACGCAGTATTTT

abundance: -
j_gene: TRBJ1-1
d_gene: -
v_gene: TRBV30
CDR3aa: CAWSVLWNTEAFF
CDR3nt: TGTGCCTGGAGTGTACTTTGGAACACTGAAGCTTTCTTT

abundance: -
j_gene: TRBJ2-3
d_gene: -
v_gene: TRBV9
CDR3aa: CASNGAYGPDTQYF
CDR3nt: TGTGCCAGCAATGGGGCGTATGGGCCAGATACGCAGTATTTT

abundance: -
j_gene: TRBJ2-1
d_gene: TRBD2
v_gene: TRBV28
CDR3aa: CASSPEGLAGHNEQFF
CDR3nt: TGTGCCAGCAGTCCAGAAGGACTAGCCGGGCACAATGAGCAGTTCTTC

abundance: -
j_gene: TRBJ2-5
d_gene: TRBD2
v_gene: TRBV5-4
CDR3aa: CASSVGLAGDGEQYF
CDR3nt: TGTGCCAGCAGCGTGGGACTAGCGGGAGATGGGGAGCAGTACTTC

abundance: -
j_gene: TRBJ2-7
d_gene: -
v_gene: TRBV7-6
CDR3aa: CASSSSSTIFYEQYF
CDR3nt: TGTGCCAGCAGCTCGTCCAGCACTATTTTCTACGAGCAGTACTTC

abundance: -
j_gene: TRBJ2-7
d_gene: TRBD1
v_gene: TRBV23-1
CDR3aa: CASKRQGAYEQYF
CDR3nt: TGCGCCAGTAAAAGACAGGGGGCCTACGAGCAGTACTTC

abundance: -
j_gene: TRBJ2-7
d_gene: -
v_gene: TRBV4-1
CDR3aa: CASSQKSSEYEQYF
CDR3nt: TGCGCCAGCAGCCAAAAATCTAGCGAATACGAGCAGTACTTC

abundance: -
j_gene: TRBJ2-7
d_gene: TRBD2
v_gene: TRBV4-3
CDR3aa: CASSQDFVRGNYEQYF
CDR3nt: TGCGCCAGCAGCCAAGATTTCGTGCGGGGGAATTACGAGCAGTACTTC

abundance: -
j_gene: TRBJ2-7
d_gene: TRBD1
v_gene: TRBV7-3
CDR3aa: CASSSPDRGIYEQYF
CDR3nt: TGTGCCAGCAGCTCCCCGGACAGGGGCATCTACGAGCAGTACTTC

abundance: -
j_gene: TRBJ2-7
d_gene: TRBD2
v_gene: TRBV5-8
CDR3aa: CASSGLAGLYEQYF
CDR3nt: TGTGCCAGCAGCGGACTAGCGGGTTTATACGAGCAGTACTTC

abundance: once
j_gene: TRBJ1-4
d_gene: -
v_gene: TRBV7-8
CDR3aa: CASSRLVRDEKLFF
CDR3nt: TGTGCCAGCAGCCGATTGGTACGGGATGAAAAACTGTTTTTT

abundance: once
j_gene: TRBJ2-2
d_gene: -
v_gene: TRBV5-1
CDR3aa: CASSFLARSNTGELFF
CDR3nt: TGCGCCAGCAGCTTTCTAGCGAGATCGAACACCGGGGAGCTGTTTTTT

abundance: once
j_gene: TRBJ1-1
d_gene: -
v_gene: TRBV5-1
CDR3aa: CASSLAEGAGAEAFF
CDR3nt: TGCGCCAGCAGCTTGGCCGAAGGGGCCGGCGCTGAAGCTTTCTTT

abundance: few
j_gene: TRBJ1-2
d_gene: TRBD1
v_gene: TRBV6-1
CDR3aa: CASSGQGGYGYTF
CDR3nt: TGTGCCAGCAGTGGACAGGGTGGCTATGGCTACACCTTC

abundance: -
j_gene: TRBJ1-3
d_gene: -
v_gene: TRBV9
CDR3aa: CASSVAVGNTIYF
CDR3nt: TGTGCCAGCAGCGTCGCAGTCGGAAACACCATATATTTT

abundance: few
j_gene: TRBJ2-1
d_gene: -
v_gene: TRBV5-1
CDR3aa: CASSPQGNEQFF
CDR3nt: TGCGCCAGCAGCCCACAGGGAAATGAGCAGTTCTTC

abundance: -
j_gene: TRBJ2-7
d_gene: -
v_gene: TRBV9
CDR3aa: CASSAGTWDSYEQYF
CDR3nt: TGTGCCAGCAGCGCCGGGACATGGGATTCCTACGAGCAGTACTTC

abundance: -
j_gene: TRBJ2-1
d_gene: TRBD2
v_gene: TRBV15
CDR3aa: CATSRDSGLAVNEQFF
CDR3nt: TGTGCCACCAGCAGAGATTCGGGACTAGCGGTAAATGAGCAGTTCTTC

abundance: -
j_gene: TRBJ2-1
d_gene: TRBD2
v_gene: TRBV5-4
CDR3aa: CASSLVGGPGNEQFF
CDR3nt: TGTGCCAGCAGCTTGGTGGGAGGGCCTGGCAATGAGCAGTTCTTC

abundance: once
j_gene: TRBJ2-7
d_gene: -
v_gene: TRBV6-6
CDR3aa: CASSYGSRRGIYEQYF
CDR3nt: TGTGCCAGCAGTTATGGTTCTCGGAGAGGGATCTACGAGCAGTACTTC

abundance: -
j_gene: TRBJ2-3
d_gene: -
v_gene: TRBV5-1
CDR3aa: CASSAGQTGTDTQYF
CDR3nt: TGCGCCAGCAGCGCGGGACAGACGGGCACAGATACGCAGTATTTT

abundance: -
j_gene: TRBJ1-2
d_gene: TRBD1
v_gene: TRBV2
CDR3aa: CASSVLAGGSFNYGYTF
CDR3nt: TGTGCCAGCAGTGTATTGGCAGGGGGCTCCTTTAACTATGGCTACACCTTC

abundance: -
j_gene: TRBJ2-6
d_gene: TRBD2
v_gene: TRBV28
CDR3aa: CASRSQRGYETGANVLTF
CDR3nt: TGTGCCAGCAGATCCCAGCGGGGCTACGAAACTGGGGCCAACGTCCTGACTTTC

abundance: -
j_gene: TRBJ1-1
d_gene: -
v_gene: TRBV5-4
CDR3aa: CASSSNTENTEAFF
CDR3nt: TGTGCCAGCAGCTCTAATACAGAAAACACTGAAGCTTTCTTT